These 11 T cell receptor beta chains share one sample of origin, sequenced in a study of cytomegalovirus exposure and HLA in healthy donors. Primers included in the PCR were 60 Vbeta and 13 Jbeta primers. Repertoires were generated with immunoSEQ multiplex PCR, while TCRdb's copy carries only in-frame clones and drops some. The sample consists of 95,000 to 100,000 clones, 65% to 80% of them appearing once. Sequences were obtained from PBMCs. All receptors derive from a man between 50 and 59 years old in good health and CMV-seronegative.

This clone is labeled medium-sized. V is TRBV7-9 and J is TRBJ2-1; unclear D gene. The CDR3 covers 13 residues. In germline, CDR1 is SEHNR, CDR2 FQNEAQ (reference sequence). V was trimmed by 1 base and J by 9 bases, leaving 10 bases between them. In DNA, the CDR3 is TGTGCCAGCAGCTTAGGACTCCCCGGTGAGCAGTTCTTC. It is translated as CASSLGLPGEQFF.

The chain uses TRBV19 and TRBJ1-2, with 10 bases lining up with TRBD1. This CDR3 comprises 15 residues. Germline V CDR1 and CDR2: LNHDA, SQIVND (reference sequence). Germline trimming cut 6 bases from V and 5 bases from J; bases unmatched to any gene: 9. The CDR3 sequence is CASSRTGGLEYGYTF. CDR3 coding DNA: TGTGCCAGTAGCAGGACAGGGGGGCTGGAGTATGGCTACACCTTC.

With regard to this clone: At one boundary the junction diverges from the germline segment, which might be a read error. The V call is TRBV6-5, the J call TRBJ2-7, with TRBD1 matching over 9 bases. Germline V lookup: CDR1 MNHEY, CDR2 SVGAGI. The CDR3 runs to 15 residues. CDR3 in amino acids: CANSSDPGTGSEQYF. The CDR3 DNA is TGTGCCAACAGTTCCGACCCCGGGACAGGGAGCGAGCAGTACTTC.

This clone turned up a few times. The chain combines TRBV7-8 with TRBJ2-2, with 7 bases that match TRBD1. The J segment lost 5 bases and the V segment lost 6 bases, leaving 12 bases of the junction unmatched. Germline V gene data show CDR1 as SGHVS and CDR2 as FQNEAQ. The CDR3 sequence is 16 residues long. CDR3 in DNA: TGTGCCAGCAGTGAACTACAGGGGATTCGGACCGGGGAGCTGTTTTTT. Amino acids: CASSELQGIRTGELFF.

This clone was seen a few times. This rearrangement joins TRBV15 to TRBJ2-5, with 8 bases fitting TRBD1. From germline, CDR1 is LNHNV and CDR2 YYDKDF (reference sequence). V shed 3 bases, J shed 6 bases, and the junction held 6 bases outside the gene matches. This CDR3 has 14 amino acids. Here the CDR3 DNA reads TGTGCCACCAGCAGTCTTAACAGGGGGAAGACCCAGTACTTC. This gives the protein CATSSLNRGKTQYF.

The chain joins TRBV6-4 to TRBJ1-1; D ambiguous. This CDR3 contains 13 residues. Germline loops: CDR1 MRHNA, CDR2 SNTAGT. Trimming took 3 bases from V and 2 from J, leaving 7 bases between them. Here the CDR3 reads CASSEAVNTEAFF. In DNA form, the CDR3 reads TGTGCCAGCAGTGAGGCAGTAAACACTGAAGCTTTCTTT.

The chain joins TRBV6-5 to TRBJ1-5, with TRBD1 matching 10 bases. This CDR3 spans 15 amino acids. Germline values: CDR1 MNHEY, CDR2 SVGAGI. Trimming cost V 5 bases and J 4 bases; bases outside gene matches: 5. In nucleotides, the CDR3 is TGTGCCAGCAGTCGGACAGGGGGAAAGAATCAGCCCCAGCATTTT. Translated, it gives CASSRTGGKNQPQHF.

The rearrangement joins TRBV6-5 to TRBJ1-3; D uncertain. The germline gives CDR1 MNHEY, CDR2 SVGAGI. The length of the CDR3 is 13 residues. V was shortened by 2 bases and J by 0 bases, with 2 bases between the two germline ends. The CDR3, as DNA: TGTGCCAGCAGTTACCGCTCTGGAAACACCATATATTTT. This sequence encodes CASSYRSGNTIYF.

This clone has more than one count but fewer than ten. The V call is TRBV27, the J call TRBJ2-5; a weak D match, TRBD1 (6 bases). The end of the DNA fits TRBJ2-7 better, so the J call may be wrong. CDR1 is MNHEY, CDR2 SMNVEV, per germline (reference sequence). There are 15 residues in the CDR3. As DNA, the CDR3 is TGTGCCAGCAAGGTTGGTCCAGGGGTTCCCTACGAGCAGTACTTC. Amino acid sequence: CASKVGPGVPYEQYF.

The J gene is TRBJ1-3, the V gene TRBV30; 7 nucleotides agree with TRBD1. The V gene's germline CDR1 is GTSNPN and CDR2 SVGIG (reference sequence). CDR3 length: 14 residues. The J segment lost 4 bases and the V segment lost 3 bases, leaving 6 bases of the junction unmatched. The CDR3 nucleotides are TGTGCCTGGAGGACAGGGCAGCCCGGAAACACCATATATTTT. Translating gives CAWRTGQPGNTIYF.

The V gene is TRBV7-2, the J gene TRBJ2-3; no clear D. V lost 2 bases, J lost 2 bases, and 8 bases lay in between. Germline-derived CDR1 and CDR2 are SGHTA and FQGNSA. The CDR3 spans 14 residues. CDR3: CASSLRSPTDTQYF. The CDR3 bases are TGTGCCAGCAGCTTAAGGAGCCCCACAGATACGCAGTATTTT.